This is a list of T cell receptor beta chains from one sample in a study of T cell responses to AZD1222 COVID-19 vaccine. The data were produced by immunoSEQ multiplex PCR, yet TCRdb's version contains in-frame clones alone and is incomplete. The table records 55,000 to 70,000 clones, over 60% of them present only once. The sample here was peripheral blood, taken on day 0 of AZD1222 vaccination. The receptors were sampled from an adult in good health. Each CDR3 is given with its conserved first and last residue. D genes are given only for firm matches. Expanded clones are given a class, and other clones once, few, many or no size at all.

D: NA
V: TRBV25-1
J: TRBJ2-7
size: NA
DNA: TGTGCCAGCAGTCGTTCGGACGAGCAGTACTTC
CDR3: CASSRSDEQYF

D: NA
V: TRBV6-6
J: TRBJ1-5
size: NA
DNA: TGTGCCAGCAGTTCGAAGCGGGGTCAGCCCCAGCATTTT
CDR3: CASSSKRGQPQHF

D: NA
V: TRBV10-3
J: TRBJ1-1
size: few
DNA: TGTGCCATCAGGTTGGGCCGGGGCTCGAACACTGAAGCTTTCTTT
CDR3: CAIRLGRGSNTEAFF

D: NA
V: TRBV5-4
J: TRBJ1-6
size: NA
DNA: TGTGCCAGCAGCTTGCGTCCGGGGGCTGGGGATTCACCCCTCCACTTT
CDR3: CASSLRPGAGDSPLHF

D: NA
V: TRBV18
J: TRBJ2-7
size: NA
DNA: TGTGCCAGCTCGTCCGGGACGTTTTACGAGCAGTACTTC
CDR3: CASSSGTFYEQYF

D: NA
V: TRBV20-1
J: TRBJ1-1
size: NA
DNA: TGCAGTGCTGTAGGGAACACTGAAGCTTTCTTT
CDR3: CSAVGNTEAFF

D: NA
V: TRBV19
J: TRBJ2-7
size: NA
DNA: TGTGCCAGTAGTATGTCCAGCTCCTACGAGCAGTACTTC
CDR3: CASSMSSSYEQYF

D: TRBD1
V: TRBV6-5
J: TRBJ2-2
size: once
DNA: TGTGCCAGCAAGCCGACAGGGGGCGTCGGGGAGCTGTTTTTT
CDR3: CASKPTGGVGELFF

D: NA
V: TRBV5-4
J: TRBJ2-5
size: NA
DNA: TGTGCCAGCAGCCCTACGGATGAGACCCAGTACTTC
CDR3: CASSPTDETQYF

D: NA
V: TRBV4-2
J: TRBJ1-1
size: NA
DNA: TGTGCCAGCAGCCAAGGGTCCGGGATGAACACTGAAGCTTTCTTT
CDR3: CASSQGSGMNTEAFF

D: NA
V: TRBV18
J: TRBJ1-1
size: NA
DNA: TGTGCCAGCTCACCCATGGCACTGAACACTGAAGCTTTCTTT
CDR3: CASSPMALNTEAFF

D: NA
V: TRBV4-3
J: TRBJ1-4
size: NA
DNA: TGCGCCAGCAGCCAAGAGGGGGGGGGAACTAATGAAAAACTGTTTTTT
CDR3: CASSQEGGGTNEKLFF

D: NA
V: TRBV12-3/TRBV12-4
J: TRBJ2-5
size: NA
DNA: TGTGCCAGCAGTTTTTCCCACCAAGAGACCCAGTACTTC
CDR3: CASSFSHQETQYF

D: NA
V: TRBV4-1
J: TRBJ1-1
size: NA
DNA: TGCGCCAGCAGCCAAGATCCTGCCTCATTCCAGAACACTGAAGCTTTCTTT
CDR3: CASSQDPASFQNTEAFF

D: TRBD1
V: TRBV5-1
J: TRBJ1-2
size: NA
DNA: TGCGCCAGCAGCTCCCAGGAGGGGGCGTATGGCTACACCTTC
CDR3: CASSSQEGAYGYTF

D: NA
V: TRBV19
J: TRBJ1-6
size: once
DNA: TGTGCCAGTAGCAGGAGTAATTCACCCCTCCACTTT
CDR3: CASSRSNSPLHF

D: NA
V: TRBV18
J: TRBJ2-7
size: NA
DNA: TGTGCCAGCTCACCAGGACAGAACTACGAGCAGTACTTC
CDR3: CASSPGQNYEQYF

D: NA
V: TRBV5-1
J: TRBJ2-3
size: NA
DNA: TGCGCCAGCCAAAACTCGCCCGGGAGCACAGATACGCAGTATTTT
CDR3: CASQNSPGSTDTQYF

D: TRBD1
V: TRBV6-5
J: TRBJ1-1
size: NA
DNA: TGTGCCAGCAGTTACTCGGTCGACAGGGTGAAATCTGAAGCTTTCTTT
CDR3: CASSYSVDRVKSEAFF

D: NA
V: TRBV28
J: TRBJ2-1
size: NA
DNA: TGTGCCAGCACCACCACCCCCCCTCTCTTTAGGCGGGCCCCCAAGGATCATGAGCAGTTCTTC
CDR3: CASTTTPPLFRRAPKDHEQFF

D: NA
V: TRBV6-1
J: TRBJ1-2
size: few
DNA: TGTGCCAGCAGTGAATCTAGGGCAGGGACTTACTATGGCTACACCTTC
CDR3: CASSESRAGTYYGYTF

D: NA
V: TRBV24-1
J: TRBJ2-2
size: NA
DNA: TGTGCCACCAGTGTAGGTCCCGCCGGGGAGCTGTTTTTT
CDR3: CATSVGPAGELFF

D: NA
V: TRBV4-3
J: TRBJ1-2
size: NA
DNA: TGCGCCAGCAGCCAAGAAAGGGCCACTGGCTACACCTTC
CDR3: CASSQERATGYTF

D: TRBD1
V: TRBV7-2
J: TRBJ2-7
size: NA
DNA: TGTGCCAGCAGCTCCAGACAGGGGGCCTACGAGCAGTACTTC
CDR3: CASSSRQGAYEQYF